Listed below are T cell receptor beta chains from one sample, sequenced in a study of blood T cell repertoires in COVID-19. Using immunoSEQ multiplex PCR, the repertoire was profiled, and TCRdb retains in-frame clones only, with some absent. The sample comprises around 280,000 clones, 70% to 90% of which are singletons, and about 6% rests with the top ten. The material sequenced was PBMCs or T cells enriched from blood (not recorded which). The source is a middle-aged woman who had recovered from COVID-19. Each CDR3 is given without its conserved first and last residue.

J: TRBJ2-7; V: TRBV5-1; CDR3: ASSITSGRGQGEQY
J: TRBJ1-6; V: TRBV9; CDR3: ASNEEDRGNSPLH
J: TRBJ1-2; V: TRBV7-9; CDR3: ASGGGDYGYT
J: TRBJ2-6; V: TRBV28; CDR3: ASSPESLSGANVLT
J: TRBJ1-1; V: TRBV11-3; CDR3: ASSLDRETEAF
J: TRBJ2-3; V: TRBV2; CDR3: ASSEGAGRAGDTQY
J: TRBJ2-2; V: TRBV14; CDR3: ASSRPRDRFTGELF
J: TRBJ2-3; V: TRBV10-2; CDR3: ASTSAGGRTDTQY
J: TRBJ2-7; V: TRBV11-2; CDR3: ASSLVASPSSYEQY
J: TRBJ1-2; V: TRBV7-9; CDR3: ASSLVVRGYGYT
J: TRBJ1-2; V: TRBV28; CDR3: ASSFLPRQGDWSGYT
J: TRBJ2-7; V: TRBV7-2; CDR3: ASSLGGQGASSYEQY
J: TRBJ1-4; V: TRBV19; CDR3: ASREGGEKLF
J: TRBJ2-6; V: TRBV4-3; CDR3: ASSQDYGRGFGNNVLT
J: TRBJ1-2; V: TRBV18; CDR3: ASSPQHPSGYDGYT
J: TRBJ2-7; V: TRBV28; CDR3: ASSPGTGRYEQY
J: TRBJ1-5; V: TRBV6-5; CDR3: ASSYSVVSTQH
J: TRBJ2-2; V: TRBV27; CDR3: ASRVWPSGSFGELF
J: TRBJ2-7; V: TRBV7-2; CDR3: ASSLVFAGGPIGYEQY
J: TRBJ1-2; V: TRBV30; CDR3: AWSQQGAGGYT
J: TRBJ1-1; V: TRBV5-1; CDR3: ASPPRGNGDTEAF
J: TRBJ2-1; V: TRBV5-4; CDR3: ASSPLPVGYNEQF
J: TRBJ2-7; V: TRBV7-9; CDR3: ASRGPYSYEQY
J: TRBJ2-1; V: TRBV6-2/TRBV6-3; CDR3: ASSYTRTERNEQF
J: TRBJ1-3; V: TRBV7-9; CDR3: ASSRRQGKNTIY
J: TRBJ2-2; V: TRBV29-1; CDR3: SVLGTVTNTGELF
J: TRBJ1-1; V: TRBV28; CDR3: ASSLRQEGAEAF
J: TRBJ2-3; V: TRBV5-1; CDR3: ASSLKFTDTQY
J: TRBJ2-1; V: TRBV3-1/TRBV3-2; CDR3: ASSQGEGGGTF